This T cell receptor (beta chain) was obtained from a study of T cell responses to AZD1222 COVID-19 vaccine. Some clones are missing from TCRdb's copy, which holds only in-frame ones; the method was immunoSEQ multiplex PCR. The sample yields approximately 200,000 clones, 80% to 90% seen once. Findings and caveats of the study: Targeting of unmutated variant regions was reportedly seen in nearly half of spike-specific TCRs.

V shed 5 bases and J shed 2 bases, with 5 bases lying between them. CDR3 size: 12 residues. Germline CDR1 is SGHDT and CDR2 is YYEEEE. In regard to this clone: What it recognizes is unknown.

The chain uses TRBV5-6 and TRBJ1-3; D is undetermined. Source: peripheral blood, taken on day 0 of AZD1222 vaccination. The sequence derives from an adult in good health. The CDR3 nucleotides read TGTGCCAGCAGATCAGCTGGAAACACCATATATTTT. Protein sequence: CASRSAGNTIYF. The full variable domain, in which reference TRBV5-6 and TRBJ1-3 provide the parts outside the CDR3, is DAGVTQSPTHLIKTRGQQVTLRCSPKSGHDTVSWYQQALGQGPQFIFQYYEEEERQRGNFPDRFSGHQFPNYSSELNVNALLLGDSALYLCASRSAGNTIYFGEGSWLTVV.